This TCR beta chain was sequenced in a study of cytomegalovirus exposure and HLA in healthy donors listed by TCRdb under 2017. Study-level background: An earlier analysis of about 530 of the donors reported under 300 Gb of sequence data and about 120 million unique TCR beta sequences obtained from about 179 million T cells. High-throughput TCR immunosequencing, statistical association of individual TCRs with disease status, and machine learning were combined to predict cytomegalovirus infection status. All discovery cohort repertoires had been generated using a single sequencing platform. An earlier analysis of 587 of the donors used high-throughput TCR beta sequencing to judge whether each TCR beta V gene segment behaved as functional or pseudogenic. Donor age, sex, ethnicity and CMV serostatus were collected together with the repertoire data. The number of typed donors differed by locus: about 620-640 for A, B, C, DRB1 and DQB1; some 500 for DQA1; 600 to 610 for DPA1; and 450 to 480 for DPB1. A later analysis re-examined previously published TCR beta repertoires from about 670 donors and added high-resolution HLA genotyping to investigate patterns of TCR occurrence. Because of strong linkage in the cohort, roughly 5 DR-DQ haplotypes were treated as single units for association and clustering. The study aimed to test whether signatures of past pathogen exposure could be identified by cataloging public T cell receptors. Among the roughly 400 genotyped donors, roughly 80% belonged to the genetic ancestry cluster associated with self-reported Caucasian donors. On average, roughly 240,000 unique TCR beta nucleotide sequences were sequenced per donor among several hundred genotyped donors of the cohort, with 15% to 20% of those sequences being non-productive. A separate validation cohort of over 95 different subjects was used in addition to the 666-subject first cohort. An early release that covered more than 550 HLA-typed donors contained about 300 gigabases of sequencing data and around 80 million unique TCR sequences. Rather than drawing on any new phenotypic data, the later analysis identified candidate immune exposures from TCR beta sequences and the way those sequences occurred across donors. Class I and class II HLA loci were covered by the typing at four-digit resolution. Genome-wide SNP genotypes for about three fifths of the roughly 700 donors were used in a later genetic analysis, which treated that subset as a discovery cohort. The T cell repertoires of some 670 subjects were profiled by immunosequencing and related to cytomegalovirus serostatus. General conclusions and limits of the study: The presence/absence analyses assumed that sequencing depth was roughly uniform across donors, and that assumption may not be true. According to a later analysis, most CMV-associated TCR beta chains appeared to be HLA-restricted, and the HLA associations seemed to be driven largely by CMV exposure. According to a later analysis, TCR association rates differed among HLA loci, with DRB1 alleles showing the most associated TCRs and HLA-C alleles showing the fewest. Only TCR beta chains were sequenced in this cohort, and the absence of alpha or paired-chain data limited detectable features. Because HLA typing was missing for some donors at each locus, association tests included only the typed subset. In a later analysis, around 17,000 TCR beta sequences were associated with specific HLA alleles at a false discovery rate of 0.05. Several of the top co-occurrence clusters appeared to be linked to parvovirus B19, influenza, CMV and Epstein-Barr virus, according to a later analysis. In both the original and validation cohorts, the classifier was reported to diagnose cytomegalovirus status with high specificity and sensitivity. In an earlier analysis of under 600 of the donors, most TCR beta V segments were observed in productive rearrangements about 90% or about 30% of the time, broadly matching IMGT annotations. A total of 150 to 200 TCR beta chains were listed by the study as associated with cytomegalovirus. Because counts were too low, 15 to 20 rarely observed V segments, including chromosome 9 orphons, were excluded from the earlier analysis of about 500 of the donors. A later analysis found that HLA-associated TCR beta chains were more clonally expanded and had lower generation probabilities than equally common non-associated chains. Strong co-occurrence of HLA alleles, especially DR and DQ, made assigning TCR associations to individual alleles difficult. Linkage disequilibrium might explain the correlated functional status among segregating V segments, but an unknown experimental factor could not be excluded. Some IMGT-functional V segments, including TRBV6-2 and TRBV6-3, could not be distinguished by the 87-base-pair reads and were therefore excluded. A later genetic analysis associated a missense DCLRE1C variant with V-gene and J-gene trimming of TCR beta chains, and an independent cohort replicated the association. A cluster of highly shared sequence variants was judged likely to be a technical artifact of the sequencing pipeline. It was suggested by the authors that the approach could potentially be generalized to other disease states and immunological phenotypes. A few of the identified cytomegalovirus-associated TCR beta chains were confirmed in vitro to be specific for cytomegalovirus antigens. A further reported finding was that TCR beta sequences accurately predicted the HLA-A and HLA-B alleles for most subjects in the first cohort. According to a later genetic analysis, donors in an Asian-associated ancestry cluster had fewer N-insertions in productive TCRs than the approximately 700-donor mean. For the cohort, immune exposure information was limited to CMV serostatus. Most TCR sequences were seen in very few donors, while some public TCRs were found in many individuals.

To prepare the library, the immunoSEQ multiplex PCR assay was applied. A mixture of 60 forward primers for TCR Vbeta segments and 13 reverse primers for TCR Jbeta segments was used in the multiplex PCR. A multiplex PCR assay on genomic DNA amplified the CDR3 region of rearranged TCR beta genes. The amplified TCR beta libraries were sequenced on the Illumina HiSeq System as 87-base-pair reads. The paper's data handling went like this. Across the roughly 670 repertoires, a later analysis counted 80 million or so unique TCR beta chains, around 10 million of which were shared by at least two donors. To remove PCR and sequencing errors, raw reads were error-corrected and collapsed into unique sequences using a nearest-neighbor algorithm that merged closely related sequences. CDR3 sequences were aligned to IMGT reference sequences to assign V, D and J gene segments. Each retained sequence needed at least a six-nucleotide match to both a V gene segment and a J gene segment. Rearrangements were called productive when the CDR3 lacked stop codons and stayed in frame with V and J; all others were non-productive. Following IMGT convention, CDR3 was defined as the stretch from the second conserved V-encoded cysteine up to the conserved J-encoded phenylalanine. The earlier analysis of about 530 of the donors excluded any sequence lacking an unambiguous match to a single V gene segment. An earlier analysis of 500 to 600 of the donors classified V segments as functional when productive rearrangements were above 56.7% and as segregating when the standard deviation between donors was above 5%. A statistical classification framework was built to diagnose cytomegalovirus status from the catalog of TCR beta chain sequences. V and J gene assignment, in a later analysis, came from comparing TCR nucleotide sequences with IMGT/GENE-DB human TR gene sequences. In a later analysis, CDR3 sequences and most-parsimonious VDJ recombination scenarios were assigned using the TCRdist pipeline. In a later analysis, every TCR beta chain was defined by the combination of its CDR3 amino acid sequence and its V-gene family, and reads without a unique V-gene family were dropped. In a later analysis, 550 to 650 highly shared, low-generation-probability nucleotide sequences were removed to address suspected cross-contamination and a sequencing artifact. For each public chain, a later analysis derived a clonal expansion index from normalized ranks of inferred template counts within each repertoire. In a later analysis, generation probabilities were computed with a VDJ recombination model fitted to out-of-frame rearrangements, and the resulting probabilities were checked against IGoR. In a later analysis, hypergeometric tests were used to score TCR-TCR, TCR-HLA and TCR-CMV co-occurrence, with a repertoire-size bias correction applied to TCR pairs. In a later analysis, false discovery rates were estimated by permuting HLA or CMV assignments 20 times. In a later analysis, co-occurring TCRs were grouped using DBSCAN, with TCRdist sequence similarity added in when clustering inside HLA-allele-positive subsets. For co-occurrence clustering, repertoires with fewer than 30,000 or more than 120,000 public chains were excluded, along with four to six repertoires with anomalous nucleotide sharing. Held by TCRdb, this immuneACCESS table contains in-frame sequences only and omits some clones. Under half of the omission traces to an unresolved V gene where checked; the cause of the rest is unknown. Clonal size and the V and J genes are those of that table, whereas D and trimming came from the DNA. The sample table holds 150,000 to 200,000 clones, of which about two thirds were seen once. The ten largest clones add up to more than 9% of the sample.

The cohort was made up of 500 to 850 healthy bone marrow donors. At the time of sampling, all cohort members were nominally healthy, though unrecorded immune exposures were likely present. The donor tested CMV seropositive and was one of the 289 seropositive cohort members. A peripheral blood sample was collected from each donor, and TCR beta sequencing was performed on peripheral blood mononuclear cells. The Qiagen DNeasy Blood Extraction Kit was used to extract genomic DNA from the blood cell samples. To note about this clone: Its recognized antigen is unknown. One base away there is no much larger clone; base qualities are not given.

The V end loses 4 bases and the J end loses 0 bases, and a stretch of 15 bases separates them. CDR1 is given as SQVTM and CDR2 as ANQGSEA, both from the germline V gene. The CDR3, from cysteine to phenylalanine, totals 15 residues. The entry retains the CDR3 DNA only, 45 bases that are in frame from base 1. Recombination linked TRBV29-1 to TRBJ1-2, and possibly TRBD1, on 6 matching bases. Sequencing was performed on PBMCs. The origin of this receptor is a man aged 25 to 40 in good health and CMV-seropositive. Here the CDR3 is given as CSVVDRGWANYGYTF. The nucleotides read TGCAGCGTTGTAGATAGGGGGTGGGCTAACTATGGCTACACCTTC.